The next 30 T cell receptor beta chains were all read from a single sample in a study of cytomegalovirus exposure and HLA in healthy donors. TCRdb keeps only in-frame clones here, not all; method: immunoSEQ multiplex PCR. The sample has around 400,000 clones, roughly 88% seen once. Sequenced input: PBMCs. These receptors were obtained from a woman younger than 30 in good health and CMV-seronegative.

The chain links TRBV27 to TRBJ2-7, with D perhaps TRBD1 (5 bases). CDR1 MNHEY and CDR2 SMNVEV come from the germline V gene (reference sequence). The CDR3 is made up of 14 amino acids. V gave up 5 bases and J gave up 2 bases, with 13 bases separating them. The CDR3 is CASSPQTEAYEQYF. CDR3 nucleotides: TGTGCCAGCAGTCCTCAGACAGAGGCCTACGAGCAGTACTTC.

This clone was counted once. The chain joins TRBV5-1 to TRBJ2-4; 10 bases match TRBD1. This CDR3 has 15 residues. J was trimmed by 8 bases and V by 4 bases; bases with no gene match: 9. Looked up from germline, CDR1 is SGHRS and CDR2 is YFSETQ. CDR3: CASSRRDRGIDIQYF. The CDR3 DNA reads TGCGCCAGCAGCCGGAGGGACAGGGGTATAGACATTCAGTACTTC.

There are a few counts of this clone. The chain combines TRBV4-1 with TRBJ1-1; D not resolved. Trimming shortened V by 7 bases and J by 9 bases, and 18 bases separated the two germline ends. Germline assignment: CDR1 MGHRA and CDR2 YSYEKL. The CDR3 extends over 13 amino acids. CDR3 nucleotide sequence: TGCGCCAGCACCACACCCTGGAGTGGCCAAGCTTTCTTT. Its protein is CASTTPWSGQAFF.

V gene TRBV11-2 combines with J gene TRBJ2-5; the match to TRBD1 covers 10 bases. This CDR3 contains 15 residues. J gave up 4 bases and V 5 bases, and 7 bases lay outside the gene matches. Germline V CDR1 and CDR2: SGHAT, FQNNGV. CDR3 sequence (DNA): TGTGCCAGCAGCCCCAGGGACAGGGGTGTAGAGACCCAGTACTTC. Translating it yields CASSPRDRGVETQYF.

The chain combines TRBV19 with TRBJ2-1; D is possibly TRBD1 (6 bases). The CDR3 loop spans 14 amino acids. Trimming cost V 1 base and J 5 bases, with 9 bases left between them. Germline CDR1 is LNHDA and CDR2 is SQIVND (reference sequence). The CDR3 region has the DNA TGTGCCAGTAGTATAGCCAGGACAGACAATGAGCAGTTCTTC. Protein product: CASSIARTDNEQFF. The entire variable domain, with the rest obtained from reference TRBV19 and TRBJ2-1, is as follows: DGGITQSPKYLFRKEGQNVTLSCEQNLNHDAMYWYRQDPGQGLRLIYYSQIVNDFQKGDIAEGYSVSREKKESFPLTVTSAQKNPTAFYLCASSIARTDNEQFFGPGTRLTVL.

A remark on this clone: Other DNA sequences in this specimen translate into the identical CDR3. V is TRBV30 and J is TRBJ1-5; 8 bases align to TRBD1. CDR3 length equals 14 residues. Germline CDR1 reads GTSNPN; CDR2 reads SVGIG (reference sequence). V lost 0 bases, J lost 2 bases, and 0 bases stayed unmatched. CDR3 nucleotides: TGTGCCTGGAGTGTGGGACAGGGCAATCAGCCCCAGCATTTT. It encodes CAWSVGQGNQPQHF.

The genes are TRBV15 and TRBJ2-7; 8 bases are a match to TRBD1. Looked up from germline, CDR1 is LNHNV and CDR2 is YYDKDF (reference sequence). The CDR3 covers 17 residues. Trimming cost V 0 bases and J 5 bases; bases outside gene matches: 12. CDR3 DNA: TGTGCCACCAGCAGAGAAACGGCAGGGGGCGCATTCCACGAGCAGTACTTC. The encoded protein is CATSRETAGGAFHEQYF. Together with reference TRBV15 and TRBJ2-7, the CDR3 gives the full variable domain: DAMVIQNPRYQVTQFGKPVTLSCSQTLNHNVMYWYQQKSSQAPKLLFHYYDKDFNNEADTPDNFQSRRPNTSFCFLDIRSPGLGDTAMYLCATSRETAGGAFHEQYFGPGTRLTVT.

The chain is built from TRBV10-2 and TRBJ2-7; 9 bases match TRBD1. The V and J ends lost 5 bases and 7 bases, in that order; junction bases with no gene match: 9. The CDR3 runs 14 residues. Per the germline V gene, CDR1 is WSHSY and CDR2 is SAAADI. In DNA form, the CDR3 reads TGCGCCAGCAGTCCCGGACAGGGGAAGAGGGAGCAGTACTTC. Amino acids: CASSPGQGKREQYF.

The chain couples TRBV6-1 to TRBJ1-5; the D gene is possibly TRBD1 (5 bases). V lost 8 bases and J 0 bases, leaving 8 bases between the germline ends. The CDR3 extends over 13 amino acids. Germline V CDR1 and CDR2: MNHNS, SASEGT. CDR3: CASQGYSNQPQHF. CDR3 in DNA: TGTGCCAGCCAGGGTTATAGCAATCAGCCCCAGCATTTT.

The table lists this clone with a count of one. The chain is built from TRBV4-1 and TRBJ2-7; D unclear. Germline assignment: CDR1 MGHRA and CDR2 YSYEKL. Trimming cost V 0 bases and J 0 bases, with 9 bases left between them. The CDR3 runs 15 residues. Written as DNA, the CDR3 is TGCGCCAGCAGCCAAGAACGAGACATCTCCTACGAGCAGTACTTC. This sequence encodes CASSQERDISYEQYF.

The chain couples TRBV10-3 to TRBJ2-3; TRBD2 agrees at 7 bases. The CDR3 loop spans 15 amino acids. Germline V gene data show CDR1 as ENHRY and CDR2 as SYGVKD. The V gene end was trimmed by 2 bases and the J gene end by 6 bases; junction bases not matched to a gene: 8. Here the CDR3 DNA reads TGTGCCATCAGTGAGCTGGCGGGAGAGGGGGATACGCAGTATTTT. Translated, it gives CAISELAGEGDTQYF.

The CDR3 DNA sequence: TGTGCCAGCAGCTCTAATCAGGGGAAGGGCTACACCTTC. Its translation: CASSSNQGKGYTF. V gene TRBV13 combines with J gene TRBJ1-2, with D maybe TRBD1 (6 bases). The CDR3 is 13 residues long. V dropped 4 bases and J dropped 8 bases, with 14 bases sitting between them. Germline lookup yields CDR1 PRHDT and CDR2 FYEKMQ (reference sequence). The full variable domain, in which reference TRBV13 and TRBJ1-2 provide the parts outside the CDR3, is AAGVIQSPRHLIKEKRETATLKCYPIPRHDTVYWYQQGPGQDPQFLISFYEKMQSDKGSIPDRFSAQQFSDYHSELNMSSLELGDSALYFCASSSNQGKGYTFGSGTRLTVV.

This rearrangement joins TRBV25-1 to TRBJ1-3; perhaps TRBD1 as D (6 bases). V was clipped by 6 bases and J by 0 bases, with 15 bases between them. This CDR3 has 16 amino acids. Germline CDR1 MGHDK, CDR2 SYGVNS. The CDR3 protein is CASSLTGTDSGNTIYF. DNA for the CDR3: TGTGCCAGCAGCCTAACAGGGACGGACTCTGGAAACACCATATATTTT. The complete variable domain, with remaining parts taken from reference TRBV25-1 and TRBJ1-3, reads EADIYQTPRYLVIGTGKKITLECSQTMGHDKMYWYQQDPGMELHLIHYSYGVNSTEKGDLSSESTVSRIRTEHFPLTLESARPSHTSQYLCASSLTGTDSGNTIYFGEGSWLTVV.

The V gene is TRBV15, the J gene TRBJ2-7; perhaps TRBD1 as D (5 bases). V was trimmed by 3 bases and J by 2 bases, leaving 17 bases between them. Germline V gives CDR1 LNHNV, CDR2 YYDKDF (reference sequence). The CDR3 has 16 amino acids. The CDR3 DNA reads TGTGCCACCAGCAGTCGTTTAGGGGTCTACGCCTACGAGCAGTACTTC. Its protein product is CATSSRLGVYAYEQYF.

This chain joins TRBV29-1 and TRBJ2-2, with 9 bases lining up with TRBD2. After removal of 7 bases from V and 6 bases from J, the junction contained 3 bases not matched to a gene. Per the germline V gene, CDR1 is SQVTM and CDR2 is ANQGSEA. The CDR3 totals 12 residues. The CDR3 region has the DNA TGCAGCGCGTTAGCGGGAGCCGGGGAGCTGTTTTTT. The encoded protein is CSALAGAGELFF.

V gene TRBV28 combines with J gene TRBJ1-5; possibly TRBD1 for D (5 bases). CDR1 MDHEN and CDR2 SYDVKM come from the germline V gene. Deletions cut 3 bases from V and 5 bases from J, with 11 bases between. The CDR3 length is 14 residues. The CDR3 DNA sequence: TGTGCCAGCAGTTTTTTGGGGGGTTATCAGCCCCAGCATTTT. Translated: CASSFLGGYQPQHF.

The chain couples TRBV28 to TRBJ1-1; TRBD1 matches at 11 bases. V gave up 4 bases and J gave up 4 bases; unmatched junction bases: 8. Germline loops: CDR1 MDHEN, CDR2 SYDVKM. CDR3 length equals 16 residues. The CDR3 region has the DNA TGTGCCAGCAGTTCTTGGACAGGGGGCATGGGCACTGAAGCTTTCTTT. It translates to CASSSWTGGMGTEAFF.

The genes are TRBV30 and TRBJ1-1; 7 bases map to TRBD1. V shed 0 bases and J 4 bases; nucleotides not matched to a gene: 8. The CDR3 length is 15 residues. Germline CDR1 reads GTSNPN; CDR2 reads SVGIG (reference sequence). The CDR3 nucleotides are TGTGCCTGGAGTGTATCGGGGACAGTGACCACTGAAGCTTTCTTT. Translation gives CAWSVSGTVTTEAFF.

This clone was found a few times. The J gene is TRBJ1-5, the V gene TRBV20-1; D may be TRBD1 (6 bases). Germline CDR1 is DFQATT and CDR2 is SNEGSKA (reference sequence). This CDR3 is 11 amino acids long. Trimming took off 3 bases at V and 10 bases at J, with 10 bases between the two ends. The CDR3 spells CSASLQGPQHF. CDR3 DNA sequence: TGCAGTGCTAGCCTACAGGGCCCCCAGCATTTT.

The rearrangement links TRBV27 to TRBJ1-4, with D possibly being TRBD1 (6 bases). Deletions cut 3 bases from V and 7 bases from J, with 18 bases between. Germline CDR1 reads MNHEY; CDR2 reads SMNVEV (reference sequence). The CDR3 totals 16 residues. The CDR3 nucleotides are TGTGCCAGCAGTTTTGGGGGCAGCTTACAGCCTGAAAAACTGTTTTTT. Protein product: CASSFGGSLQPEKLFF.

The chain recombines TRBV9 with TRBJ2-5; 9 bases map to TRBD2. V gave up 1 base and J gave up 2 bases; unmatched junction bases: 12. This CDR3 comprises 18 residues. Germline V lookup: CDR1 SGDLS, CDR2 YYNGEE. The CDR3 is CASSVSALAGKYQETQYF. CDR3 nucleotides: TGTGCCAGCAGCGTAAGCGCTCTAGCGGGGAAGTATCAAGAGACCCAGTACTTC. Combining the CDR3 with reference TRBV9 and TRBJ2-5 gives the whole variable domain DSGVTQTPKHLITATGQRVTLRCSPRSGDLSVYWYQQSLDQGLQFLIQYYNGEERAKGNILERFSAQQFPDLHSELNLSSLELGDSALYFCASSVSALAGKYQETQYFGPGTRLLVL.

Only a few counts were recorded for this clone. The rearrangement joins TRBV18 to TRBJ2-7, with a possible D match to TRBD2 (6 bases). Trimming pared 3 bases from V and 6 bases from J, leaving 12 bases between. There are 13 residues in the CDR3. Germline lookup yields CDR1 KGHSH and CDR2 LQKENI. CDR3 region: CASSPEMGGEQYF. The CDR3, as DNA: TGTGCCAGCTCACCGGAGATGGGAGGCGAGCAGTACTTC.

The chain recombines TRBV30 with TRBJ1-4; D not resolved. The CDR3 spans 14 residues. The germline V gene encodes CDR1 GTSNPN and CDR2 SVGIG (reference sequence). The V end lost 0 bases, the J end lost 7 bases, and 12 bases lay between the germline ends. The CDR3 nucleotides read TGTGCCTGGAGTGTACGTGGAGGAGCTGAAAAACTGTTTTTT. Protein sequence: CAWSVRGGAEKLFF.

This clone was observed a handful of times. This chain links TRBV19 with TRBJ1-5; 7 positions agree with TRBD1. V shed 3 bases and J 7 bases; nucleotides not matched to a gene: 6. Germline V gene lookup returns CDR1 LNHDA and CDR2 SQIVND (reference sequence). The CDR3 covers 14 residues. The CDR3, as DNA: TGTGCCAGTAGTATGCAGGGGGTAGGGCAGCCCCAGCATTTT. It specifies CASSMQGVGQPQHF.

The rearrangement uses TRBV4-2 and TRBJ2-7; 11 nucleotides line up with TRBD2. CDR1 is LGHNA and CDR2 is YNFKEQ in the germline V gene. This CDR3 region has 16 residues. V lost 4 bases and J lost 3; bases outside the gene matches: 8. This chain's CDR3 is CASSPGTSGEDYEQYF. CDR3 coding DNA: TGTGCCAGCAGCCCCGGGACTAGCGGAGAGGACTACGAGCAGTACTTC.

The rearrangement links TRBV30 to TRBJ2-3; 9 bases fit TRBD2. The V gene end was trimmed by 4 bases and the J gene end by 4 bases; junction bases not matched to a gene: 15. The CDR3 has 17 amino acids. Germline values: CDR1 GTSNPN, CDR2 SVGIG (reference sequence). CDR3 nucleotide sequence: TGTGCCTGGAATTTCCCCGGGGCGGGGGGGCCGGCAGATACGCAGTATTTT. It codes for CAWNFPGAGGPADTQYF. Based on the CDR3 plus reference TRBV30 and TRBJ2-3, the full variable domain is SQTIHQWPATLVQPVGSPLSLECTVEGTSNPNLYWYRQAAGRGLQLLFYSVGIGQISSEVPQNLSASRPQDRQFILSSKKLLLSDSGFYLCAWNFPGAGGPADTQYFGPGTRLTVL.

This clone showed up just once. The chain joins TRBV6-4 to TRBJ1-2; 9 bases agree with TRBD1. Trimming cost V 2 bases and J 4 bases; bases outside gene matches: 11. This CDR3 comprises 17 residues. Germline assignment: CDR1 MRHNA and CDR2 SNTAGT. CDR3: CASSDTYNRGRSYGYTF. In nucleotides, the CDR3 is TGTGCCAGCAGTGACACCTACAACAGGGGGCGAAGCTATGGCTACACCTTC.

The V gene is TRBV18, the J gene TRBJ2-1; 11 nucleotides agree with TRBD1. Germline V gene sequence: CDR1 KGHSH, CDR2 LQKENI. V lost 3 bases, J lost 4 bases, and 8 bases stayed unmatched. The CDR3 extends over 17 amino acids. The CDR3 DNA follows: TGTGCCAGCTCACCCGGACAGGGGGCTTCCTTTTACAATGAGCAGTTCTTC. Its translation: CASSPGQGASFYNEQFF. Full variable domain (missing parts from reference TRBV18 and TRBJ2-1): NAGVMQNPRHLVRRRGQEARLRCSPMKGHSHVYWYRQLPEEGLKFMVYLQKENIIDESGMPKERFSAEFPKEGPSILRIQQVVRGDSAAYFCASSPGQGASFYNEQFFGPGTRLTVL.

The CDR3 sequence is CASGFSTNEKLFF. The CDR3 bases are TGCGCCAGCGGCTTTTCAACTAATGAAAAACTGTTTTTT. The chain links TRBV4-1 to TRBJ1-4; D ambiguous. This CDR3 has 13 residues. V gave up 8 bases and J gave up 0 bases, with 7 bases separating them. CDR1 MGHRA and CDR2 YSYEKL come from the germline V gene.

The chain uses TRBV19 and TRBJ2-1; 9 bases agree with TRBD2. Germline values: CDR1 LNHDA, CDR2 SQIVND (reference sequence). Trimming removed 5 bases from V and 5 bases from J; junction bases left unmatched: 7. The CDR3 loop spans 15 amino acids. DNA for the CDR3: TGTGCCAGTAGTCTAGGGCTAGCGGGGAACAATGAGCAGTTCTTC. Encoded protein: CASSLGLAGNNEQFF.